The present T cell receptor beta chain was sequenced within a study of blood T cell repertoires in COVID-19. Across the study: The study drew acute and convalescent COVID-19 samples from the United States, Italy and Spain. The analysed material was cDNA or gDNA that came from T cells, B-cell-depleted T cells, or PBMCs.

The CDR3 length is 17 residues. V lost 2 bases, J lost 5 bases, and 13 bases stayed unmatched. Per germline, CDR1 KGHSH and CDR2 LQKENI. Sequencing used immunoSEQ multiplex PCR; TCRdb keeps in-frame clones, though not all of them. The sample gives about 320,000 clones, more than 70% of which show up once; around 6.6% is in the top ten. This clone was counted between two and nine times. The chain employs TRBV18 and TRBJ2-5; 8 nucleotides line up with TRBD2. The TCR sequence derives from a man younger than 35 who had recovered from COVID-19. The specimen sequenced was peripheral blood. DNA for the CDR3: TGTGCCAGCTCACCAAAGAGTGCGGGGGGCGCTCGGGAGACCCAGTACTTC. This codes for CASSPKSAGGARETQYF.